Listed below are T cell receptor beta chains from one sample, sequenced in a study of radiotherapy plus CTLA-4 blockade in lung cancer. Using immunoSEQ multiplex PCR, the repertoire was profiled, and TCRdb retains in-frame clones only, with some absent. In the table there are more than 75,000 clones, roughly 79% of which are singletons. The material was peripheral blood, obtained from a patient treated with radiotherapy plus ipilimumab. The receptor source for this set is a human donor with non-small cell lung cancer who had a partial response to radiotherapy plus ipilimumab. Some clones in this sample may be carry-over from other donors' samples. CDR3s include the opening cysteine and the closing phenylalanine or tryptophan. Fields, in order: D gene, J gene, V gene, CDR3 protein. The D gene is left open where the match is weak.

d_call: TRBD1
j_call: TRBJ2-5
v_call: TRBV7-7
cdr3_aa: CASSLGQGIGETQYF

d_call: -
j_call: TRBJ1-4
v_call: TRBV6-6
cdr3_aa: CASSWGRDEKLFF

d_call: -
j_call: TRBJ1-1
v_call: TRBV6-1
cdr3_aa: CASSEVGGVNTEAFF

d_call: TRBD2
j_call: TRBJ2-3
v_call: TRBV29-1
cdr3_aa: CSVEPASGEDTQYF

d_call: -
j_call: TRBJ1-2
v_call: TRBV7-2
cdr3_aa: CASSPPGAANYGYTF

d_call: -
j_call: TRBJ1-4
v_call: TRBV7-9
cdr3_aa: CASSPGGGVNEKLFF

d_call: -
j_call: TRBJ2-7
v_call: TRBV28
cdr3_aa: CASSLTPPYEQYF

d_call: -
j_call: TRBJ2-2
v_call: TRBV6-5
cdr3_aa: CASSYSRHDTGELFF

d_call: -
j_call: TRBJ1-4
v_call: TRBV28
cdr3_aa: CASSLRVDNEKLFF

d_call: TRBD2
j_call: TRBJ2-1
v_call: TRBV7-9
cdr3_aa: CASSLVATSGGHNEQFF

d_call: TRBD2
j_call: TRBJ2-2
v_call: TRBV6-6
cdr3_aa: CASRGLAAGELFF

d_call: TRBD1
j_call: TRBJ2-1
v_call: TRBV7-2
cdr3_aa: CASSFAAGTGRGNEQFF

d_call: TRBD2
j_call: TRBJ2-2
v_call: TRBV7-9
cdr3_aa: CASSSSGRAITGELFF

d_call: TRBD2
j_call: TRBJ2-5
v_call: TRBV5-6
cdr3_aa: CASSVGQLAGGSETQYF

d_call: TRBD1
j_call: TRBJ2-5
v_call: TRBV4-3
cdr3_aa: CASSLTGGSEQYF

d_call: -
j_call: TRBJ2-7
v_call: TRBV30
cdr3_aa: CAWSNSYEQYF

d_call: -
j_call: TRBJ1-4
v_call: TRBV6-1
cdr3_aa: CASSEGRANEKLFF

d_call: -
j_call: TRBJ1-6
v_call: TRBV19
cdr3_aa: CASSIGRNSPLHF

d_call: TRBD1
j_call: TRBJ1-1
v_call: TRBV10-2
cdr3_aa: CASKRTGATEAFF

d_call: TRBD1
j_call: -
v_call: TRBV6-1
cdr3_aa: CASSEEGGTGVGFFAYEQYF

d_call: TRBD1
j_call: TRBJ2-7
v_call: TRBV29-1
cdr3_aa: CSVKIDREYEQYF

d_call: TRBD2
j_call: TRBJ2-7
v_call: TRBV11-2
cdr3_aa: CASSFWAGGAYEQYF

d_call: TRBD1
j_call: TRBJ2-2
v_call: TRBV5-1
cdr3_aa: CASSQRQGLLTGELFF

d_call: TRBD2
j_call: TRBJ2-1
v_call: TRBV7-3
cdr3_aa: CASSSRGGNEQFF

d_call: -
j_call: TRBJ2-5
v_call: TRBV5-1
cdr3_aa: CASSLRPTREETQYF

d_call: -
j_call: TRBJ2-5
v_call: TRBV6-1
cdr3_aa: CASTFGGSQAQYF

d_call: -
j_call: TRBJ2-7
v_call: TRBV13
cdr3_aa: CASSFRYEQYF

d_call: -
j_call: TRBJ2-5
v_call: TRBV19
cdr3_aa: CASSIMAGGSETQYF

d_call: TRBD1
j_call: TRBJ2-7
v_call: TRBV7-9
cdr3_aa: CASSPGTGAHEQYF

d_call: TRBD2
j_call: TRBJ2-5
v_call: TRBV4-2
cdr3_aa: CASSPRGGKETQYF

d_call: -
j_call: TRBJ2-5
v_call: TRBV19
cdr3_aa: CASSIGWGPETQYF

d_call: TRBD2
j_call: TRBJ2-5
v_call: TRBV7-2
cdr3_aa: CASSSSGTKETQYF

d_call: -
j_call: TRBJ1-5
v_call: TRBV7-8
cdr3_aa: CASSQTRSNQPQHF

d_call: -
j_call: TRBJ2-2
v_call: TRBV5-5
cdr3_aa: CASSLGQTFVTGELFF

d_call: TRBD2
j_call: TRBJ2-3
v_call: TRBV5-6
cdr3_aa: CASSLFLAGGTDTQYF

d_call: -
j_call: TRBJ2-7
v_call: TRBV7-9
cdr3_aa: CASSLEGSHEQYF

d_call: TRBD2
j_call: TRBJ2-1
v_call: TRBV18
cdr3_aa: CASSPFGGGHDNEQFF

d_call: TRBD1
j_call: TRBJ1-2
v_call: TRBV28
cdr3_aa: CASSLLRAGGIYGYTF

d_call: -
j_call: TRBJ2-3
v_call: TRBV6-5
cdr3_aa: CASSYLSDTQYF

d_call: -
j_call: TRBJ1-6
v_call: TRBV5-1
cdr3_aa: CASSPRAAESPLHF

d_call: -
j_call: TRBJ1-5
v_call: TRBV30
cdr3_aa: CAWRGGANQPQHF

d_call: TRBD1
j_call: TRBJ1-1
v_call: TRBV7-9
cdr3_aa: CASSYRDRGIPFF

d_call: -
j_call: TRBJ1-2
v_call: TRBV7-2
cdr3_aa: CASSFGGFYGYTF

d_call: TRBD2
j_call: TRBJ2-1
v_call: TRBV5-6
cdr3_aa: CASSRRLAGDLHEQFF

d_call: -
j_call: TRBJ1-3
v_call: TRBV6-6
cdr3_aa: CASTRSGNTIYF

d_call: TRBD1
j_call: TRBJ2-3
v_call: TRBV29-1
cdr3_aa: CSVDSPDRGRTDTQYF

d_call: TRBD2
j_call: TRBJ2-3
v_call: TRBV19
cdr3_aa: CASSLLAAFTDTQYF

d_call: -
j_call: TRBJ1-2
v_call: TRBV7-2
cdr3_aa: CASSLAVGNNYGYTF

d_call: -
j_call: TRBJ1-4
v_call: TRBV28
cdr3_aa: CASNLVRGEKLFF

d_call: TRBD2
j_call: TRBJ2-1
v_call: TRBV11-3
cdr3_aa: CASSRIAGATSNEQFF

d_call: TRBD2
j_call: TRBJ2-1
v_call: TRBV7-2
cdr3_aa: CASSFIAGSSYNEQFF

d_call: -
j_call: TRBJ1-2
v_call: TRBV7-8
cdr3_aa: CASSKDIGNLYGYTF

d_call: -
j_call: TRBJ1-1
v_call: TRBV2
cdr3_aa: CASSTDRNTEAFF